This record looks at one TCR beta chain sequence and its context. The antigen remains unidentified. Stated time point: pretreatment peripheral blood. The data stem from a study of PD-L1 blockade in urothelial cancer. Looking at the study overall: Analysis of blood occurred 3 weeks (second dose) and 6 weeks after treatment start.

Study results and limitations: Pretreatment TCR clonality in blood, when below the median, was predictive of better survival.

Some clones are missing from TCRdb's copy, which holds only in-frame ones; the method was immunoSEQ multiplex PCR. Counted here are more than 85,000 clones, around 86% occurring once; the ten biggest clones make up about 2%. This receptor was identified in a man aged 55 to 70 with urothelial cancer. Material: PBMCs, obtained around atezolizumab (anti-PD-L1) treatment.

As DNA, the CDR3 is TGTGCCTCCTTTGTAGGGGAGCTGTTTTTT. This codes for CASFVGELFF. J is TRBJ2-2 and V is TRBV30; D is unclear. This CDR3 region has 10 residues. Trimming took 7 bases from V and 8 from J, leaving 8 bases between them. Germline CDR1 reads GTSNPN; CDR2 reads SVGIG (reference sequence). The entire variable domain, with the rest obtained from reference TRBV30 and TRBJ2-2, is as follows: SQTIHQWPATLVQPVGSPLSLECTVEGTSNPNLYWYRQAAGRGLQLLFYSVGIGQISSEVPQNLSASRPQDRQFILSSKKLLLSDSGFYLCASFVGELFFGEGSRLTVL.